This T cell receptor beta chain came from a study of T cells in Graves' hyperthyroidism and ophthalmopathy. Germline V gene sequence: CDR1 MNHEY, CDR2 SMNVEV (reference sequence). The V end was cut by 6 bases, the J end by 7 bases, with 10 bases between. CDR3 size: 12 residues. The source material, RNA transcripts, was used to amplify TCR beta CDR3 regions. Initially, a first-round RT-PCR of the TCR CDR3 employed the HTBI primer set. TCRdb passed the multiplex PCR reads through MiXCR, listing each CDR3 protein once. Among approximately 300,000 distinct CDR3 sequences listed, about 15% were seen once. The clonotype comes from a woman between 55 and 75 years old with Graves' ophthalmopathy. Specimen: blood. V usage is TRBV27 and J usage is TRBJ2-1; D is unresolved. The CDR3 sequence: CASSRIWNEQFF. CDR3 sequence (DNA): TGTGCCAGCAGCCGAATTTGGAATGAGCAGTTCTTC.